This T cell receptor beta chain was recovered during a study of blood T cell repertoires in COVID-19. Sequenced by immunoSEQ multiplex PCR; TCRdb stores in-frame clones only, minus some. The sample yields more than 95,000 clones, 70% to 85% seen once. With 4 bases clipped from V and 6 bases from J, the junction kept 4 bases outside the gene matches. CDR1 and CDR2 (germline): SGHTA, FQGNSA. The CDR3 length is 14 residues. This sequence was found in a man in his 70s with active or convalescent COVID-19. Sequenced material: peripheral blood. V usage is TRBV7-2 and J usage is TRBJ1-5; 9 nucleotides agree with TRBD1. The CDR3 sequence: CASSSGQGSQPQHF. The CDR3, as DNA: TGTGCCAGCAGCTCCGGACAGGGGAGTCAGCCCCAGCATTTT.